The sequence of this TCR beta chain was determined in a study of cytomegalovirus exposure and HLA in healthy donors. CDR3 size: 15 residues. Germline V gene lookup returns CDR1 SGDLS and CDR2 YYNGEE. V lost 0 bases and J lost 1, with 10 bases in between. The primer mix had 60 Vbeta and 13 Jbeta primers. The method was immunoSEQ multiplex PCR; TCRdb's version includes in-frame clones alone and lacks a portion of them. The sample lists some 130,000 clones, over 70% occurring once. Overall study findings and caveats: HLA allele associations emerged for around 16,000 TCR beta sequences in a later analysis, at 0.05 false discovery rate. An analysis done earlier found most TCR beta V segments productive about 87% or about 30% of the time. The records held CMV serostatus as the only immune exposure information.

This clone occurred a few times. Its antigen is as yet unknown. Other DNA sequences in this sample translate to the same CDR3. V is TRBV9 and J is TRBJ2-5, with a possible D match to TRBD2 (7 bases). The clonotype comes from a woman aged 40 to 50 in good health and CMV-seronegative. Sequences were obtained from PBMCs. The CDR3 region is CASSVAGGPQETQYF. The DNA of the CDR3 is TGTGCCAGCAGCGTAGCGGGGGGCCCCCAAGAGACCCAGTACTTC.